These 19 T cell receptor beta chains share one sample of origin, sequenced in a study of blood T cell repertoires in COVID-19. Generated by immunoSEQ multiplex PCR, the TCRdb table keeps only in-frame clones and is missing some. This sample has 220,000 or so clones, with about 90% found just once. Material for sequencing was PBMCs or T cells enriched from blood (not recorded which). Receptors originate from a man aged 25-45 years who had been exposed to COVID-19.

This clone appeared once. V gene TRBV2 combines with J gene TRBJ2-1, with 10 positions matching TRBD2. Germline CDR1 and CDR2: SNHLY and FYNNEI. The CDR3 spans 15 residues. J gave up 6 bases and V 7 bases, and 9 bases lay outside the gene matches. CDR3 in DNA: TGTGCCAGCATTCGACTAGCGGGTGTTGGCAATGAGCAGTTCTTC. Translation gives CASIRLAGVGNEQFF.

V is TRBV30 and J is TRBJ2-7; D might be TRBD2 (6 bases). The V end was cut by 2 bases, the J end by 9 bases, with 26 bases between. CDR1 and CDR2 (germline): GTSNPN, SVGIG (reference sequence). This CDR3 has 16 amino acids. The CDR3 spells CAWSRRDLLSSRVQYF. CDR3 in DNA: TGTGCCTGGAGTAGGAGGGACCTCTTGTCCTCTCGAGTGCAGTACTTC.

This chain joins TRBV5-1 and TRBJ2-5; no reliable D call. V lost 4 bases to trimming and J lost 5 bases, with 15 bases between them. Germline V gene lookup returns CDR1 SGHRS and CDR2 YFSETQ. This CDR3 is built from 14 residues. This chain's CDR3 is CASSPSQRRETQYF. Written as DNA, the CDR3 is TGCGCCAGCAGCCCAAGCCAGAGGCGGGAGACCCAGTACTTC. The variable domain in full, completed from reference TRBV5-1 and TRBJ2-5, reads KAGVTQTPRYLIKTRGQQVTLSCSPISGHRSVSWYQQTPGQGLQFLFEYFSETQRNKGNFPGRFSGRQFSNSRSEMNVSTLELGDSALYLCASSPSQRRETQYFGPGTRLLVL.

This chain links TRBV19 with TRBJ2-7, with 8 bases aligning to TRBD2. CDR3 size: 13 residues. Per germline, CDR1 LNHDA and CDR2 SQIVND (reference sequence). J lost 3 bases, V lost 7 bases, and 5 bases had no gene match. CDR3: CASTAGGIYEQYF. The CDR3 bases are TGTGCCAGTACCGCGGGGGGAATCTACGAGCAGTACTTC. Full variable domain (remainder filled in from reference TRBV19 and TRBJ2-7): DGGITQSPKYLFRKEGQNVTLSCEQNLNHDAMYWYRQDPGQGLRLIYYSQIVNDFQKGDIAEGYSVSREKKESFPLTVTSAQKNPTAFYLCASTAGGIYEQYFGPGTRLTVT.

CDR3 in DNA: TGTGCCAGCTCACCCGACAGGAGCAATCAGCCCCAGCATTTT. Translation gives CASSPDRSNQPQHF. V and J are TRBV18 and TRBJ1-5; possible D gene TRBD1, 6 bases. Germline loops: CDR1 KGHSH, CDR2 LQKENI. Trimming took 3 bases from V and 1 from J, leaving 7 bases between them. The CDR3 totals 14 residues.

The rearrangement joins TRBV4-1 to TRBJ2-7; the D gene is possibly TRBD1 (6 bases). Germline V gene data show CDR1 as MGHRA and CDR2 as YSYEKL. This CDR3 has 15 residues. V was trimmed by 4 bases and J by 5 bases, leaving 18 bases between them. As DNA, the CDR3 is TGCGCCAGCAGCCGTCCCGGGACAAAGGAGAACGAGCAGTACTTC. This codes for CASSRPGTKENEQYF.

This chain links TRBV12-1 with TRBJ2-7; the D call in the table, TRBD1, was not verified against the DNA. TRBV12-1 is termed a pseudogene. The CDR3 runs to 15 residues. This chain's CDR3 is CASSPGDRKDYEQYF. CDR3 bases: TGTGCCAGCAGCCCGGGGGACAGGAAAGACTACGAGCAGTACTTC.

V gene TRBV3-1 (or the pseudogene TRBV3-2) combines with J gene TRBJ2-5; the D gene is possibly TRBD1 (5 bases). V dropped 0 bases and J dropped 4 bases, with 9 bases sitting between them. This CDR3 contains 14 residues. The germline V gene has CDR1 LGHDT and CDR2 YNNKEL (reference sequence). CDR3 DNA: TGTGCCAGCAGCCAAGACTGGGGCCGAGAGACCCAGTACTTC. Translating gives CASSQDWGRETQYF.

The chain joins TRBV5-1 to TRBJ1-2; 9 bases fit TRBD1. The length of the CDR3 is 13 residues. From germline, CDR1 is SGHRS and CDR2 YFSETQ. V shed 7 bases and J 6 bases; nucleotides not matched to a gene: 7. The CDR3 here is CASRGQGSDGYTF. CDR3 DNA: TGCGCCAGCCGTGGACAGGGGTCGGATGGCTACACCTTC.

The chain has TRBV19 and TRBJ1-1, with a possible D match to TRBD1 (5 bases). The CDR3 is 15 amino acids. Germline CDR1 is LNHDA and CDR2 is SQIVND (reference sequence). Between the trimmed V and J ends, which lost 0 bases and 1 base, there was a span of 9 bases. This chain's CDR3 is CASSIDGGENTEAFF. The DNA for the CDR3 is TGTGCCAGTAGTATAGATGGGGGGGAGAACACTGAAGCTTTCTTT.

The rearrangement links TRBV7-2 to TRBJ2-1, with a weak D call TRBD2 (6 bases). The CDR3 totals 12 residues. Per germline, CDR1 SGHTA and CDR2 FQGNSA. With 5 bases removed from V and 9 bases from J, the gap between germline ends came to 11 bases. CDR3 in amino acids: CASSHGLLEQFF. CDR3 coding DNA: TGTGCCAGCAGCCACGGACTACTTGAGCAGTTCTTC. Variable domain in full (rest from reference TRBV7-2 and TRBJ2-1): GAGVSQSPSNKVTEKGKDVELRCDPISGHTALYWYRQSLGQGLEFLIYFQGNSAPDKSGLPSDRFSAERTGGSVSTLTIQRTQQEDSAVYLCASSHGLLEQFFGPGTRLTVL.

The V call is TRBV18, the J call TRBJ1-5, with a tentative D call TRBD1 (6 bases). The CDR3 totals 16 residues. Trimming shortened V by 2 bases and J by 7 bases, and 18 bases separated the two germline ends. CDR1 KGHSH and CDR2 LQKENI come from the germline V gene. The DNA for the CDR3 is TGTGCCAGCTCACCAACGATTGGGACCCAGGGGCAGCCCCAGCATTTT. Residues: CASSPTIGTQGQPQHF.

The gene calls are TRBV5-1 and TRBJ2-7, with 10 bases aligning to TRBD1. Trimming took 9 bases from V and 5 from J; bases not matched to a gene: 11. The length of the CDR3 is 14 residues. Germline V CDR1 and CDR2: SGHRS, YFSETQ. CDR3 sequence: CATSRDRGLDEQYF. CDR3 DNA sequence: TGCGCCACCTCGAGGGACAGGGGTTTAGACGAGCAGTACTTC.

CDR3 sequence: CASSYEGEGYTF. CDR3 nucleotide sequence: TGTGCCAGCAGCTATGAGGGGGAGGGCTACACCTTC. The V call is TRBV3-1 (or the pseudogene TRBV3-2), the J call TRBJ1-2, with a weak D call TRBD1 (6 bases). CDR3 size: 12 residues. Germline CDR1 and CDR2: LGHDT and YNNKEL (reference sequence). V shed 5 bases and J shed 8 bases, with 12 bases lying between them.

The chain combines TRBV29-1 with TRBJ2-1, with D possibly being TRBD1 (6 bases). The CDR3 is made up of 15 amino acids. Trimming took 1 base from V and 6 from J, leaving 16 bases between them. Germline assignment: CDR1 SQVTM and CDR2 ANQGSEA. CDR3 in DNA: TGCAGCGTTGAAGTAGGTAAGGGGGTCAGCAATGAGCAGTTCTTC. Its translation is CSVEVGKGVSNEQFF.

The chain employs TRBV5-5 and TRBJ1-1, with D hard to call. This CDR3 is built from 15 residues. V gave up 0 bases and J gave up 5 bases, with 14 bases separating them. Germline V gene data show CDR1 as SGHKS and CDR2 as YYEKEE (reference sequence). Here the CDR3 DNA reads TGTGCCAGCAGCTTGGGAGTGGGCGGGAGTACTGAAGCTTTCTTT. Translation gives CASSLGVGGSTEAFF.

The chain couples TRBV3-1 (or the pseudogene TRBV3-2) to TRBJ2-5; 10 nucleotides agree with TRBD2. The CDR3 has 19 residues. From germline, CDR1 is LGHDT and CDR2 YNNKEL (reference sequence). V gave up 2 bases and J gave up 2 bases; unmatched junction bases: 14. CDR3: CASSQTIEPTSGEQETQYF. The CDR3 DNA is TGTGCCAGCAGCCAAACCATTGAACCTACTAGCGGGGAACAAGAGACCCAGTACTTC.

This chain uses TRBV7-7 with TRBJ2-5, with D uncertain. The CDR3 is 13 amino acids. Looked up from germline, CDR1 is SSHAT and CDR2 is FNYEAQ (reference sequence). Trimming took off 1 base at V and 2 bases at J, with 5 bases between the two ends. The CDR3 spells CASSLDRQETQYF. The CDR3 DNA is TGTGCCAGCAGCTTAGACCGGCAAGAGACCCAGTACTTC.

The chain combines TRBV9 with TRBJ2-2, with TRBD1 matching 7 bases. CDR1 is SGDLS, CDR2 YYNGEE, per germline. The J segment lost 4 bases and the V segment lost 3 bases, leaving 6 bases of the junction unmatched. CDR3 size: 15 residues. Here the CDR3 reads CASSAQGTSTGELFF. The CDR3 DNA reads TGTGCCAGCAGCGCACAGGGGACGAGCACCGGGGAGCTGTTTTTT.